This TCR beta chain derives from a study of blood T cells in healthy people across ages. Through a sample-barcoded 5' primer and a J-beta primer mix, a second PCR was run for about 7 to 12 cycles. All samples yielded 2.5 million or more CDR3-containing paired-end reads. TCRdb re-called the 5' RACE reads with MiXCR, one entry per CDR3 protein. The table shows approximately 800,000 distinct CDR3 sequences, with approximately 53% occurring only once. The sequenced sample consisted of blood. This sequence originates from an elderly man in good health.

CDR3 nucleotides: TGTGCCAGCAGCGCCCTTGAGGGAACTAATTCACCCCTCCACTTT. The encoded protein is CASSALEGTNSPLHF. This chain links TRBV9 with TRBJ1-6, with D uncertain. Trimming cost V 3 bases and J 6 bases, with 13 bases left between them. The CDR3 consists of 15 residues. Germline lookup yields CDR1 SGDLS and CDR2 YYNGEE.